The rows below give T cell receptor beta chains drawn from one sample of a study of T cells in Graves' hyperthyroidism and ophthalmopathy. MiXCR, applied by TCRdb to the multiplex PCR reads, yields one record per CDR3 protein. Of under 450,000 distinct CDR3 sequences listed, approximately 14% are singletons. Sequenced input: blood. Every receptor here comes from a woman under 30 with Graves' hyperthyroidism. Each CDR3 is given with its conserved first and last residue. The D gene is left open where the match is weak. Size is omitted from some rows. Given values are once, few, many or a class for expanded clones.

TRBJ1-2,many,TRBV29-1,-,TGCAGCGCAACTAAACAGGAGAGAGGTGGCTACACCTTC,CSATKQERGGYTF
TRBJ2-1,many,TRBV28,TRBD2,TGTGCCAGCAGTTCGGGCGGGGGGCTTTACAATGAGCAGTTCTTC,CASSSGGGLYNEQFF
TRBJ2-4,many,TRBV5-1,TRBD2,TGCGCCAGCAGCTTGGCCGTAGGGACTAGCGGGGGAGGAGGAAACATTCAGTACTTC,CASSLAVGTSGGGGNIQYF
TRBJ2-2,-,TRBV19,TRBD1,TGTGCCAGTAGTATACCCAGGACAGGGGGAACCGGGGAGCTGTTTTTT,CASSIPRTGGTGELFF
TRBJ1-5,many,TRBV19,TRBD1,TGTGCCAGTAGTATGGGACAGGTAGGCAATCAGCCCCAGCATTTT,CASSMGQVGNQPQHF
TRBJ2-1,-,TRBV11-2,-,TGTGCCAGCAGGGGCAGCGTTAACTCCTACAATGAGCAGTTCTTC,CASRGSVNSYNEQFF
TRBJ1-2,-,TRBV29-1,TRBD1,TGCAGCGTCTCCGGGACAGGGGGCGGGGGAGGCTACACCTTC,CSVSGTGGGGGYTF
TRBJ2-7,many,TRBV20-1,-,TGCAGTGCTAGAGATCGGCAGGGACTCTACTACGAGCAGTACTTC,CSARDRQGLYYEQYF
TRBJ2-3,many,TRBV6-5,-,TGTGCCAGCAGTTACTCAGGCGGGGGCACAGATACGCAGTATTTT,CASSYSGGGTDTQYF
TRBJ1-4,-,TRBV14,-,TGTGCCAGCAGCCAATTCGGGCAGGCGAATGAAAAACTGTTTTTT,CASSQFGQANEKLFF
TRBJ2-1,many,TRBV11-2,TRBD2,TGTGCCAGCACCCGTTGGGAGGGCCCCAACAATGAGCAGTTCTTC,CASTRWEGPNNEQFF
TRBJ2-1,-,TRBV30,TRBD2,TGTGCCTGGAGTGTACTCAGGACTAGAGAGTTCTTC,CAWSVLRTREFF
TRBJ2-5,-,TRBV10-3,-,TGTGCCATCAGTGGACAGATCCAAGAGACCCAGTACTTC,CAISGQIQETQYF
TRBJ2-5,many,TRBV6-6,-,TGTGCCAGCAGTTACTCGTACCCCGGGGAGACCCAGTACTTC,CASSYSYPGETQYF
TRBJ2-1,-,TRBV19,TRBD2,TGTGCCAGTAGTACCCGAACCGGGACTAGCGGGAAGGGCTCCTACAATGAGCAGTTCTTC,CASSTRTGTSGKGSYNEQFF
TRBJ1-4,many,TRBV5-5,-,TGTGCCAGCAGCTTGAGGAGGACAACTAATGAAAAACTGTTTTTT,CASSLRRTTNEKLFF
TRBJ2-5,many,TRBV2,TRBD2,TGTGCCAGCAGTGTCAGAAGCGGGGGGGCCTGGGAGACCCAGTACTTC,CASSVRSGGAWETQYF
TRBJ1-2,-,TRBV28,TRBD1,TGTGCCAGCAGTTTCCTCCGGGACAGGGCAAACTATGGCTACACCTTC,CASSFLRDRANYGYTF
TRBJ1-5,many,TRBV19,-,TGTGCCAGTGCCGAGTGGGGCCAGCCCCAGCATTTT,CASAEWGQPQHF
TRBJ2-3,few,TRBV7-9,TRBD2,TGTGCCAGCAGCCGCACGCCGACTAGCGGGTCCGGCCCACTCAATGCAGATACGCAGTATTTT,CASSRTPTSGSGPLNADTQYF
TRBJ2-1,many,TRBV3-1,-,TGTGCCAGCAGCCAATCCCCCCACAATGAGCAGTTCTTC,CASSQSPHNEQFF
TRBJ2-2,many,TRBV3-1,TRBD2,TGTGCCAGCAGCCGTTCTAGCGGGGGCCACACCGGGGAGCTGTTTTTT,CASSRSSGGHTGELFF
TRBJ2-3,many,TRBV20-1,TRBD2,TGCAGTGCTCAACGGACTAGCGGCAGAGATACGCAGTATTTT,CSAQRTSGRDTQYF
TRBJ1-5,many,TRBV20-1,-,TGCAGTGCTCGCGAGGCACCGAATCAGCCCCAGCATTTT,CSAREAPNQPQHF
TRBJ2-1,many,TRBV7-9,TRBD2,TGTGCCAGCAGCTCGGGAGCGGGGCCCCACAATGAGCAGTTCTTC,CASSSGAGPHNEQFF
TRBJ1-1,many,TRBV27,-,TGTGCCAGCAGTTTATCCACCTCTGGAGGCACTGAAGCTTTCTTT,CASSLSTSGGTEAFF
TRBJ2-2,many,TRBV11-3,-,TGTGCCAGCAGCCTGGGACCCCCGGGTACCGGGGAGCTGTTTTTT,CASSLGPPGTGELFF
TRBJ2-3,few,TRBV24-1,-,TGTGCCACCAGTGATTTGCAGAGTTTGACAGATACGCAGTATTTT,CATSDLQSLTDTQYF
TRBJ2-4,-,TRBV20-1,-,TGCAGTGGACTAGGGGAAAACATTCAGTACTTC,CSGLGENIQYF
TRBJ2-1,many,TRBV11-2,TRBD2,TGTGCCAGCAGCTTAAATAGCGGGGGGCGTAATGAGCAGTTCTTC,CASSLNSGGRNEQFF
TRBJ2-7,many,TRBV19,TRBD1,TGTGCCAGTAGTATGCCGGGACAGAGGGGCGAGCAGTACTTC,CASSMPGQRGEQYF
TRBJ2-7,many,TRBV7-3,-,TGTGCCAGCAGCTTAACCCGACTAACGGAGCAGTACTTC,CASSLTRLTEQYF
TRBJ2-3,few,TRBV6-1,-,TGTGCCAGCAGGGAATCAGGGGATACGCAGTATTTT,CASRESGDTQYF
TRBJ1-3,-,TRBV28,-,TGTGCCAGCAGTTTGGGCACCCTCTACTCTGGAAACACCATATATTTT,CASSLGTLYSGNTIYF
TRBJ2-1,many,TRBV2,TRBD2,TGTGCCAGCAGTGGAACTCTAGCGGGGTTTGGTGAGCAGTTCTTC,CASSGTLAGFGEQFF
TRBJ1-2,-,TRBV7-2,-,TGTGCCAGCAGCCCCGACCGGTATGGCTACACCTTC,CASSPDRYGYTF
TRBJ1-5,many,TRBV28,TRBD1,TGTGCCAGCATCGAAGGACAGGGCCTAAATCAGCCCCAGCATTTT,CASIEGQGLNQPQHF
TRBJ2-1,few,TRBV19,-,TGTGCCAGTAGTATAGGTGGGACTTCTCCCAGGAATGAGCAGTTCTTC,CASSIGGTSPRNEQFF
TRBJ2-5,many,TRBV7-2,TRBD2,TGTGCCAGCAGCTTGGGGACTAGCGGATTGGAGACCCAGTACTTC,CASSLGTSGLETQYF
TRBJ2-2,-,TRBV4-2,-,TGTGCCAGCAGCCAACAGAGCACCGGGGAGCTGTTTTTT,CASSQQSTGELFF
TRBJ1-6,many,TRBV27,-,TGTGCCAGCAAAGGCAGGGATTCACCCCTCCACTTT,CASKGRDSPLHF
TRBJ1-2,many,TRBV5-1,-,TGCGCCAGCAGCAAGGACGCCGCGGACTATGGCTACACCTTC,CASSKDAADYGYTF
TRBJ2-3,few,TRBV10-3,-,TGTGCCATCAACCCTCTCACAGATACGCAGTATTTT,CAINPLTDTQYF
TRBJ1-1,many,TRBV20-1,-,TGCAGTGCTAGAGAACTACTCCAGAACACTGAAGCTTTCTTT,CSARELLQNTEAFF
TRBJ2-2,-,TRBV4-1,TRBD1,TGCGCCAGCAGCCATGGACAGGGGGCCGGGGAGCTGTTTTTT,CASSHGQGAGELFF
TRBJ1-5,many,TRBV13,TRBD1,TGTGCCAGCAGCTTAAGCAGGGGGCTGGGTCAGCCCCAGCATTTT,CASSLSRGLGQPQHF
TRBJ1-3,-,TRBV28,-,TGTGCCAGCAGTTTCGCAGGGTCACCTTCCATATATTTT,CASSFAGSPSIYF
TRBJ2-7,many,TRBV24-1,TRBD2,TGTGCCACCAGTGACGCCGGGACTAGCAGGACCTACGAGCAGTACTTC,CATSDAGTSRTYEQYF